These T cell receptor beta chains were read from a single sample in a study of shared clonotypes between healthy human individuals. The method was immunoSEQ multiplex PCR; TCRdb's version includes in-frame clones alone and lacks a portion of them. Of about 2,200,000 clones in the sample, 93% are singletons; the top ten hold 1.5% to 2%. Source material: naive CD8+ T cells from PBMCs. The receptors originated from a young man in good health. Some clones in this sample may be carry-over from other donors' samples. Both conserved end residues are part of each CDR3. The order of the fields is CDR3 DNA, CDR3 protein, clone size, J gene, V gene, D gene. The D gene is left open where the match is weak. Not every row has a clone size; where given, it reads once, few, many or a size class.

CDR3nt: TGTGCCAGCAGCTTGGCAGGCTCTGGAAACACCATATATTTT
CDR3aa: CASSLAGSGNTIYF
abundance: -
j_gene: TRBJ1-3
v_gene: TRBV5-6
d_gene: -

CDR3nt: TGTGCCAGCAGCTCTCGGGACGCTAACAATGAGCAGTTCTTC
CDR3aa: CASSSRDANNEQFF
abundance: -
j_gene: TRBJ2-1
v_gene: TRBV4-2
d_gene: -

CDR3nt: TGTGCCAGCAGCTTAGTTCTCCTAGCCTACAATGAGCAGTTCTTC
CDR3aa: CASSLVLLAYNEQFF
abundance: -
j_gene: TRBJ2-1
v_gene: TRBV11-2
d_gene: -

CDR3nt: TGTGCCAGCAGCGTGCGGGACACGGGCTACGAGCAGTACTTC
CDR3aa: CASSVRDTGYEQYF
abundance: once
j_gene: TRBJ2-7
v_gene: TRBV13
d_gene: -

CDR3nt: TGTGCCAGCAGCTTACCCAAAATTGACGGAAGCTCCTACGAGCAGTACTTC
CDR3aa: CASSLPKIDGSSYEQYF
abundance: -
j_gene: TRBJ2-7
v_gene: TRBV7-9
d_gene: -

CDR3nt: TGTGCCAGCAGTGAATGGGCGGAACTAATTGAACGATCCCCCTTCACAGATACGCAGTATTTT
CDR3aa: CASSEWAELIERSPFTDTQYF
abundance: -
j_gene: TRBJ2-3
v_gene: TRBV2
d_gene: -

CDR3nt: TGTGCCAGCAGCTTAGCCGCCAGGGGAATCACTGAAGCTTTCTTT
CDR3aa: CASSLAARGITEAFF
abundance: few
j_gene: TRBJ1-1
v_gene: TRBV7-8
d_gene: -

CDR3nt: TGTGCCAGCAGCGCAGAGGGACAGCCCACAAGACTGTTCGAGCAGTACTTC
CDR3aa: CASSAEGQPTRLFEQYF
abundance: -
j_gene: TRBJ2-7
v_gene: TRBV9
d_gene: TRBD1

CDR3nt: TGCGCCAGCAGCTTCGGGCAGGGAGGACTAGCGGGAAATGAGCAGTTCTTC
CDR3aa: CASSFGQGGLAGNEQFF
abundance: -
j_gene: TRBJ2-1
v_gene: TRBV5-1
d_gene: TRBD2

CDR3nt: TGTGCCAGTGCTACCGGGGACTACAATGAGCAGTTCTTC
CDR3aa: CASATGDYNEQFF
abundance: -
j_gene: TRBJ2-1
v_gene: TRBV2
d_gene: -

CDR3nt: TGTGCCAGCAGCTTAGACGGGCGGGGAGCCTACGAGCAGTACTTC
CDR3aa: CASSLDGRGAYEQYF
abundance: -
j_gene: TRBJ2-7
v_gene: TRBV11-2
d_gene: -

CDR3nt: TGTGCCAGCAGTGCACTAGCTGGTTACAATGAGCAGTTCTTC
CDR3aa: CASSALAGYNEQFF
abundance: -
j_gene: TRBJ2-1
v_gene: TRBV6-4
d_gene: -

CDR3nt: TGTGCCAGCAGACCGGGACAGGGCTCGGGTTATGGCTACACCTTC
CDR3aa: CASRPGQGSGYGYTF
abundance: -
j_gene: TRBJ1-2
v_gene: TRBV6-6
d_gene: TRBD1

CDR3nt: TGCGCCAGCAGCCAAATACTGGGGACAGACCAAGAGACCCAGTACTTC
CDR3aa: CASSQILGTDQETQYF
abundance: once
j_gene: TRBJ2-5
v_gene: TRBV4-1
d_gene: TRBD1

CDR3nt: TGTGCCAGCAGTCCCGCCAGCGGGAGGGCCTACGAGCAGTTCTTC
CDR3aa: CASSPASGRAYEQFF
abundance: -
j_gene: TRBJ2-1
v_gene: TRBV27
d_gene: TRBD2

CDR3nt: TGTGCCAGCAGTCTCTACAGGGGCGCGCAGCCCCAGCATTTT
CDR3aa: CASSLYRGAQPQHF
abundance: -
j_gene: TRBJ1-5
v_gene: TRBV27
d_gene: TRBD1

CDR3nt: TGTGCCAGCAGCTCCCTAGGACTAGCGGCCAATGAGCAGTTCTTC
CDR3aa: CASSSLGLAANEQFF
abundance: -
j_gene: TRBJ2-1
v_gene: TRBV7-3
d_gene: TRBD2

CDR3nt: TGTGCCAGCAGTGAAGCGCGGGACAGAGCCGACGAGCAGTACTTC
CDR3aa: CASSEARDRADEQYF
abundance: -
j_gene: TRBJ2-7
v_gene: TRBV2
d_gene: -

CDR3nt: TGTGCCAGCAGCTTAGAGGGGGCGGGGACTGAGCAGTTCTTC
CDR3aa: CASSLEGAGTEQFF
abundance: -
j_gene: TRBJ2-1
v_gene: TRBV11-3
d_gene: -

CDR3nt: TGTGCCAGCAGTTGGACAGGCGGCGGGAACACTGAAGCTTTCTTT
CDR3aa: CASSWTGGGNTEAFF
abundance: few
j_gene: TRBJ1-1
v_gene: TRBV2
d_gene: TRBD1

CDR3nt: TGTGCCAGCAGCGTAGCGGGGACTAGCGAAGCTGAGCAGTTCTTC
CDR3aa: CASSVAGTSEAEQFF
abundance: -
j_gene: TRBJ2-1
v_gene: TRBV9
d_gene: TRBD2

CDR3nt: TGTGCCAGCAGTGAAGGGACTAGCGGGAGCAATGAGCAGTTCTTC
CDR3aa: CASSEGTSGSNEQFF
abundance: -
j_gene: TRBJ2-1
v_gene: TRBV2
d_gene: TRBD2